A selection of T cell receptor beta chains follows, all from one sample in a study of cytomegalovirus exposure and HLA in healthy donors. Sequencing was performed with immunoSEQ multiplex PCR; in TCRdb, only in-frame clones are kept and a portion is missing. The sample carries approximately 180,000 clones, just under 85% recorded once. Sequencing was performed on PBMCs. Receptors were obtained from a girl under 18 in good health and CMV-seropositive. The CDR3 runs from the conserved cysteine through the conserved F or W. The D gene is left open where the match is weak.

TGCGCCAGCAGCCAAGGGGGAGGCTATGGCTACACCTTC,CASSQGGGYGYTF,-,TRBV4-1,TRBJ1-2
TGTGCCAGCAGCTTAGCTAAAGACAGGATTTTATCCGGCGGCTACACCTTC,CASSLAKDRILSGGYTF,-,TRBV7-8,TRBJ1-2
TGCGCCAGCAGCTTCGAGACAGGGTATGATGAGCAGTTCTTC,CASSFETGYDEQFF,TRBD1,TRBV5-1,TRBJ2-1
TGCGCCAGCAGCTCAGGGGTCTCCTACGAGCAGTACTTC,CASSSGVSYEQYF,-,TRBV5-1,TRBJ2-7
TGTGCCAGCAGCGCCGACAGTGGCAATTCACCCCTCCACTTT,CASSADSGNSPLHF,-,TRBV5-6,TRBJ1-6
TGTGCCAGAGACAGGTCCAACTTCTCTGGGGCCAACGTCCTGACTTTC,CARDRSNFSGANVLTF,-,TRBV7-9,TRBJ2-6
TGTGCCAGCAGCTTAGGAGCGATCTCCTACAATGAGCAGTTCTTC,CASSLGAISYNEQFF,-,TRBV7-9,TRBJ2-1
TGTGCCAGCAGAATAACTAGCGGGGGTTCCTACGAGCAGTACTTC,CASRITSGGSYEQYF,TRBD2,TRBV2,TRBJ2-7
TGTGCCAGCAGCTTAGGCCCCGTGAGGGATCAGCCCCAGCATTTT,CASSLGPVRDQPQHF,-,TRBV11-2,TRBJ1-5
TGTGCCAGCAGCCAGACAGGATCCACCAAAGAAGAGACCCAGTACTTC,CASSQTGSTKEETQYF,-,TRBV5-6,TRBJ2-5
TGCGCCAGCAGCCAAGATCGGGGGACAGGATTTGAAAAACTGTTTTTT,CASSQDRGTGFEKLFF,TRBD1,TRBV4-1,TRBJ1-4
TGTGCCAGCAGTGAAGGTAGGGGTGTAGCATATGGCTACACCTTC,CASSEGRGVAYGYTF,-,TRBV2,TRBJ1-2
TGTGCCAGCAGCCCGAGGGGGATGGGGAACACTGAAGCTTTCTTT,CASSPRGMGNTEAFF,-,TRBV27,TRBJ1-1
TGTGCCAGCAGCTTAAAAGCGGGGGGGCCGTTTGAGACCCAGTACTTC,CASSLKAGGPFETQYF,TRBD2,TRBV7-3,TRBJ2-5
TGTGCCAGCAGCTTAGGGCCCACCTACGAGCAGTACTTC,CASSLGPTYEQYF,-,TRBV11-3,TRBJ2-7